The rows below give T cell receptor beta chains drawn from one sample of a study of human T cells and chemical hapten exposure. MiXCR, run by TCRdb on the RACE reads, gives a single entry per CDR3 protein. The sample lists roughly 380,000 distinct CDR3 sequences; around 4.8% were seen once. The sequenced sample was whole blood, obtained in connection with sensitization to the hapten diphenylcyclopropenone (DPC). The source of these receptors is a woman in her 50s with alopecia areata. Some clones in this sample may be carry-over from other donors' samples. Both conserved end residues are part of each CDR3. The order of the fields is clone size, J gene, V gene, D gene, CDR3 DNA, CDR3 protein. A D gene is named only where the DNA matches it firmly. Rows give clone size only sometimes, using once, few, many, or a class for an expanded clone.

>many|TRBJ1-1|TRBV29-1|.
TGCAGCGCGGTCCGGGTCCTGGGGGACACTGAAGCTTTCTTT
CSAVRVLGDTEAFF
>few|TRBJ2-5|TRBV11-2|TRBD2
TGTGCCAGCAGCTTAGGAGCGGGGACCCCAGAGACCCAGTACTTC
CASSLGAGTPETQYF
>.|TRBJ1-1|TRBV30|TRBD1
TGTGCCTGCCCAGGGGGCTTGGGCACTGAAGCTTTCTTT
CACPGGLGTEAFF
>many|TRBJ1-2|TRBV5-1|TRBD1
TGCGCCAGCAGCTTATCCACGGGACAGGGGGCGGAAGGCTACACCTTC
CASSLSTGQGAEGYTF
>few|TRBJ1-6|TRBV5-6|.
TGTGCCAGCAGCCCCACGACAGGCCGCCTTTCACCCCTCCACTTT
CASSPTTGRLSPLHF
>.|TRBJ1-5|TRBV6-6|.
TGTGCCAGCAGTTACTCGGAGGGACTCGGGGCCCAGCATTTT
CASSYSEGLGAQHF
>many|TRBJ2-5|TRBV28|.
TGTGCCAGCAGTTTGTCAGCTGGACCCCAAGAGACCCAGTACTTC
CASSLSAGPQETQYF
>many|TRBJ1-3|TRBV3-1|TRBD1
TGTGCCAGCAGCCAAGATGGGACAGTCTCTGGAAACACCATATATTTT
CASSQDGTVSGNTIYF
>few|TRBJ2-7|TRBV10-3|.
TGTGCCATCAGTGACCTTCTCGAACTAAGCTCCTACGAGCAGTACTTC
CAISDLLELSSYEQYF
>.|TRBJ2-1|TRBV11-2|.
TGTGCCAGCAGCTTAGGAGGGACCCGGGGGGAGCAGTTCTTC
CASSLGGTRGEQFF
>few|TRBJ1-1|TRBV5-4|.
TGTGCCAGCAGCTCAGTAGGCCAGGCGGCTGAAGCTTTCTTT
CASSSVGQAAEAFF
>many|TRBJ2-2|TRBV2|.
TGTGCCTCCCATGGGACCGTAAACACCGGGGAGCTGTTTTTT
CASHGTVNTGELFF
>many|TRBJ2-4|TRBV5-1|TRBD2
TGCGCCAGCAGCTTGGTCAGCGGGGGGGCCGGAACCAAAAACATTCAGTACTTC
CASSLVSGGAGTKNIQYF
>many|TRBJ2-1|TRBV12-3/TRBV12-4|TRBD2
TGTGCCAGCAGTGGGACTAGCGGGGGGTCTTACAATGAGCAGTTCTTC
CASSGTSGGSYNEQFF
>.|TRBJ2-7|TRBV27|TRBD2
TGTGCCAGCAGTTTAGCTAGCGGCCCCTACGAGCAGTACTTC
CASSLASGPYEQYF
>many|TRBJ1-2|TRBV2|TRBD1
TGTGCCAGCAGGGAAGACAGGGGTGGCTACACCTTC
CASREDRGGYTF
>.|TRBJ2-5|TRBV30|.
TGTGCCTGGAGTATCAATGAAGAGACCCAGTACTTC
CAWSINEETQYF
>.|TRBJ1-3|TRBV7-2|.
TGTGCCAGCAGCCAAACAGGGAACTCTGGAAACACCATATATTTT
CASSQTGNSGNTIYF
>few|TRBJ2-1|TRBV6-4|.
TGTGCCAGAATAGCCTACAATGAGCAGTTCTTC
CARIAYNEQFF
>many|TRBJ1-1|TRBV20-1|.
TGCAGTGCTAGAGGGGGGGCCGGGACACCCAACACTGAAGCTTTCTTT
CSARGGAGTPNTEAFF
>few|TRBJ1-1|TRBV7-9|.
TGTGCCAGCAGCCCCCGTTCGGGCCCGACCCTTGAAGCTTTCTTT
CASSPRSGPTLEAFF
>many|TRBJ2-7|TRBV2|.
TGTGCCAGCAGTGGCGACGGGTACTACGAGCAGTACTTC
CASSGDGYYEQYF